This T cell receptor (beta chain) was observed in a study of T cell responses to AZD1222 COVID-19 vaccine. Overall study findings and caveats: The peak T cell response came first, and repertoires were sampled only after it. Clonal diversity was possibly underestimated; the donors were predominantly white British and more often female. Seropositive status at baseline applied to only five to seven AZD1222 recipients.

This clone was counted between two and nine times. The antigen remains undetermined. CDR1 is SGHKS and CDR2 is YYEKEE in the germline V gene (reference sequence). CDR3 size: 17 residues. Trimming took 5 bases from V and 0 from J; bases not matched to a gene: 8. Method: immunoSEQ multiplex PCR; TCRdb's copy keeps in-frame clones and lacks some. The sample includes some 150,000 clones, less than 90% of them seen just once. This sequence joins TRBV5-5 and TRBJ2-6, with 7 bases fitting TRBD1. This TCR was recovered from an adult who had recovered from COVID-19. This specimen was peripheral blood, taken after recovery from COVID-19. For the CDR3, the DNA is TGTGCCAGCAGTCTCACAGGGGATCCCTCTGGGGCCAACGTCCTGACTTTC. It translates to CASSLTGDPSGANVLTF.